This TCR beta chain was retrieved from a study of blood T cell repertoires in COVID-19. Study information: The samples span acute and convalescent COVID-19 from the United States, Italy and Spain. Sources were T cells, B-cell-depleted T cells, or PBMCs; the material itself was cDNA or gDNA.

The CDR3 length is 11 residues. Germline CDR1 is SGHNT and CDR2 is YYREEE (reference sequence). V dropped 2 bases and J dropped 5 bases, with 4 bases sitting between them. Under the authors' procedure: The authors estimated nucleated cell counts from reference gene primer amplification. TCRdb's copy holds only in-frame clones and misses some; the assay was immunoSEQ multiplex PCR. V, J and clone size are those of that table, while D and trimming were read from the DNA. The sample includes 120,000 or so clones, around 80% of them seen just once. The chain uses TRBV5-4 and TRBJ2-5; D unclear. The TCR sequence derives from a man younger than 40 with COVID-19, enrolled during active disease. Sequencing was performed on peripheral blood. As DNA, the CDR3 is TGTGCCAGCAGCTTCGGGGAGACCCAGTACTTC. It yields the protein CASSFGETQYF.